This T cell receptor beta chain was sequenced during a study of cytomegalovirus exposure and HLA in healthy donors. Study-wide results and limits: It was only CMV serostatus that was available as immune exposure information.

The CDR3 is 21 residues long. Germline CDR1 MNHEY, CDR2 SMNVEV (reference sequence). Trimming took off 6 bases at V and 2 bases at J, with 33 bases between the two ends. Primers included in the PCR were 60 Vbeta and 13 Jbeta primers. Repertoires were generated with immunoSEQ multiplex PCR, while TCRdb's copy carries only in-frame clones and drops some. This table has approximately 150,000 clones, approximately 76% appearing once. This clone has just a few counts. Its antigen is not identified. The TCR sequence derives from a man aged 40-50 years in good health and CMV-seronegative. The chain employs TRBV27 and TRBJ2-3; D is possibly TRBD1 (5 bases). Material for sequencing was PBMCs. The CDR3: CASSLRVAAGIPEGSTDTQYF. The CDR3 DNA reads TGTGCCAGCAGCTTAAGAGTGGCAGCAGGGATCCCTGAAGGTTCCACAGATACGCAGTATTTT.